The 13 T cell receptor beta chains reported below all come from one sample, sequenced in a study of T cell responses to AZD1222 COVID-19 vaccine (dated by TCRdb to about 2021). The receptor library was made with the immunoSEQ multiplex PCR assay. TCRdb's version of the immuneACCESS table is confined to in-frame rearrangements and falls short of the full clone set. An unresolved V gene accounts for under half of the shortfall where checked; the remainder is of unknown origin. This sample has under 150,000 clones in its table, and 80% to 90% of those were observed once. 18% of the sample is held by the ten biggest clonotypes. The time point label of this sample denotes: baseline before first vaccination. Read against the paper, the sample's treatment or condition label means: meningococcal conjugate vaccine given as trial control. Material: peripheral blood, obtained on day 0 of MenACWY control vaccination. All receptors derive from an adult in good health.

Details on this clone: The same CDR3 arises from other DNA sequences in this sample as well. The V and J genes are TRBV5-1 and TRBJ1-1; no definite D call. The germline V gene encodes CDR1 SGHRS and CDR2 YFSETQ. V dropped 4 bases and J dropped 7 bases, with 8 bases sitting between them. This CDR3 has 11 amino acids. DNA of the CDR3: TGCGCCAGCAGCCTGTCCAGTGAAGCTTTCTTT. Translated: CASSLSSEAFF.

The chain has TRBV19 and TRBJ2-7, with D possibly being TRBD2 (5 bases). CDR3 size: 16 residues. Trimming shortened V by 4 bases and J by 3 bases, and 19 bases separated the two germline ends. CDR1 and CDR2 (germline): LNHDA, SQIVND (reference sequence). Written as DNA, the CDR3 is TGTGCCAGTAGTAACTTTCCGGGATTCTCTTTCTACGAGCAGTACTTC. This gives the protein CASSNFPGFSFYEQYF. Drawing the rest from reference TRBV19 and TRBJ2-7, the complete variable domain is DGGITQSPKYLFRKEGQNVTLSCEQNLNHDAMYWYRQDPGQGLRLIYYSQIVNDFQKGDIAEGYSVSREKKESFPLTVTSAQKNPTAFYLCASSNFPGFSFYEQYFGPGTRLTVT.

This chain joins TRBV5-6 and TRBJ1-1; D gene unclear. The CDR3 consists of 14 residues. Germline CDR1 is SGHDT and CDR2 is YYEEEE. V lost 6 bases and J lost 0, with 12 bases in between. The CDR3 bases are TGTGCCAGCACTCTCCTGGGGATGAACACTGAAGCTTTCTTT. Translation: CASTLLGMNTEAFF.

The J gene is TRBJ2-3, the V gene TRBV27, with D possibly being TRBD1 (5 bases). Trimming removed 6 bases from V and 4 bases from J, with 14 bases in between. CDR3 length equals 14 residues. Germline CDR1 and CDR2: MNHEY and SMNVEV (reference sequence). CDR3 in amino acids: CASRIRQRSDTQYF. CDR3 nucleotide sequence: TGTGCCAGCAGGATAAGACAGAGGTCAGATACGCAGTATTTT.

The chain has TRBV12-3 or TRBV12-4 and TRBJ2-7, with 10 positions matching TRBD2. Trimming cost V 5 bases and J 4 bases; bases outside gene matches: 2. The CDR3 runs 13 residues. CDR3 loop: CASSLLAGYEQYF. As DNA, the CDR3 is TGTGCCAGCAGTCTACTAGCGGGATACGAGCAGTACTTC.

This chain joins TRBV12-3 or TRBV12-4 and TRBJ1-5; D not certain. The CDR3 loop spans 13 amino acids. Trimming stripped 6 bases from V and 4 bases from J, with 10 bases between. The CDR3: CASSTQQNQPQHF. The CDR3, as DNA: TGTGCCAGCAGCACCCAACAGAATCAGCCCCAGCATTTT.

This sequence joins TRBV5-5 and TRBJ1-4, with 9 bases matching TRBD1. The J segment lost 5 bases and the V segment lost 3 bases, leaving 8 bases of the junction unmatched. Per the germline V gene, CDR1 is SGHKS and CDR2 is YYEKEE (reference sequence). The CDR3 length is 16 residues. The CDR3 DNA follows: TGTGCCAGCAGCTGGGGACAGGGATTGGGGAATGAAAAACTGTTTTTT. It specifies CASSWGQGLGNEKLFF.

The chain joins TRBV28 to TRBJ2-7, with TRBD1 matching over 8 bases. Germline loops: CDR1 MDHEN, CDR2 SYDVKM. CDR3 length: 14 amino acids. With V trimmed by 8 bases and J by 7 bases, 13 bases remained unmatched. In nucleotides, the CDR3 is TGTGCCAGCCTCCGAGACAGGGGCCTTGGAGAGCAGTACTTC. This gives the protein CASLRDRGLGEQYF.

The V gene is TRBV12-3 or TRBV12-4, the J gene TRBJ2-7, with a weak D call TRBD1 (6 bases). V was trimmed by 4 bases and J by 3 bases, leaving 10 bases between them. The CDR3 runs 13 residues. This chain's CDR3 is CASSWTANYEQYF. In nucleotides, the CDR3 is TGTGCCAGCAGTTGGACAGCGAACTACGAGCAGTACTTC.

V is TRBV5-1 and J is TRBJ2-2; 8 bases fit TRBD1. CDR1 is SGHRS and CDR2 is YFSETQ in the germline V gene. The J segment lost 7 bases and the V segment lost 8 bases, leaving 16 bases of the junction unmatched. The CDR3 contains 16 residues. The CDR3 protein is CASENRTGGIGGELFF. The CDR3 DNA reads TGCGCCAGTGAAAACCGAACAGGGGGTATTGGCGGGGAGCTGTTTTTT.

This clone was detected only once. This rearrangement joins TRBV20-1 to TRBJ2-1; no definite D call. CDR1 is DFQATT, CDR2 SNEGSKA, per germline (reference sequence). Trimming stripped 5 bases from V and 13 bases from J, with 15 bases between. CDR3 length equals 11 residues. The CDR3: CSAPRPPFQFF. The CDR3 bases are TGCAGTGCTCCACGACCCCCGTTCCAGTTCTTC.

The chain links TRBV2 to TRBJ1-2; D possibly corresponds to TRBD1 (5 bases). Looked up from germline, CDR1 is SNHLY and CDR2 is FYNNEI. V lost 6 bases and J 8 bases, leaving 19 bases between the germline ends. The CDR3 spans 14 residues. In DNA, the CDR3 is TGTGCCAGCAGGGCTACATCCCCGGGGGGAGGCTACACCTTC. Translation: CASRATSPGGGYTF.

This chain uses TRBV28 with TRBJ2-7; 13 bases fit TRBD2. J lost 0 bases, V lost 5 bases, and 16 bases had no gene match. The CDR3 has 20 residues. Germline CDR1 and CDR2: MDHEN and SYDVKM. The CDR3, as DNA: TGTGCCAGCAGTACCCGCCACCCGGGACTAGCGGGGATGAGCTCCTACGAGCAGTACTTC. As protein: CASSTRHPGLAGMSSYEQYF.